This entry features one T cell receptor (beta chain) sequence. Its antigen target is currently unknown. Base qualities are not recorded, but no much larger clone differs from it by a single base. The data originate from a study of blood T cell repertoires in COVID-19 (dated by TCRdb to 2020 to 2022). Study-wide context: Samples from collaborators originated in the United States, Italy and Spain and spanned both the acute and convalescent phases of COVID-19. The material from the prospective study consisted of cDNA or gDNA derived from T cells, B-cell-depleted T cells, or PBMCs. Subjects who had been exposed to COVID-19, were actively infected with it, or had recovered from it provided the deeply sampled blood TCRbeta repertoires that made up the dataset. The repertoires were released in a freely available public database intended as a resource for research on the immune response to SARS-CoV-2. The samples were drawn from two sources: the first 160 participants of the ongoing ImmuneRACE study, and approximately 1,300 subjects contributed by 6 global collaborators. The sample metadata nearly always contained a de-identified subject ID, COVID-19 status, age in years and sex. Where available, HLA class I and class II types were obtained from metadata supplied by the sample provider rather than from assay-based typing.

Inclusive of the bounding cysteine and phenylalanine, the CDR3 is 15 residues long. Left in the record is the CDR3 DNA by itself, 45 bases read in frame from the first base. After removal of 0 bases from V and 4 bases from J, the junction retains 5 bases not matched to a gene. Per the germline V gene, ENHRY is the CDR1 and SYGVKD is the CDR2. What the research found in general, with its limitations: The amount of clinical and demographic metadata varied by source and participant and was provided uncurated.

The immunoSEQ Assay, a bias-controlled multiplex PCR, was used to amplify TCRbeta CDR3 regions from genomic DNA. For the original study's pipeline: Within the assay, amplification of reference gene primers was used to estimate how many nucleated cells each sample contained. Sequence reads were collapsed and filtered to measure the absolute abundance of every unique TCRbeta CDR3 rearrangement. For each sample, productive Simpson clonality was calculated by taking the square root of Simpson's diversity index across productive rearrangements. TCRdb carries this immuneACCESS record with in-frame sequences only. Its versions omit some clonotypes, under half of them owing to an unresolved V gene in the studies checked, with the rest unexplained. That table furnishes V, J and clone size, whereas the DNA furnished D and trimming. The sample yields roughly 160,000 clones; around 86% were counted once. Just over 2.5% of the sample is taken by the ten largest.

In Seattle, one collaborating source enrolled patients while the infection was active and tracked those patients longitudinally over the course of disease. Whole blood was collected in K2EDTA tubes by collaborating institutions according to the institutions' own protocols. For TCRbeta analysis, collaborator samples were shipped as frozen whole blood, as isolated PBMCs, or as DNA extracted from either sample type. Sequencing was carried out using peripheral blood. The receptor chain draws on TRBV10-3 and TRBJ2-7, and TRBD2 matches 8 of the central bases. This TCR came from a woman aged 80 or over with COVID-19, enrolled during active disease. The CDR3 here reads CAISESNSGAYEQYF. DNA sequence: TGTGCCATCAGTGAGTCGAATAGCGGGGCTTACGAGCAGTACTTC.